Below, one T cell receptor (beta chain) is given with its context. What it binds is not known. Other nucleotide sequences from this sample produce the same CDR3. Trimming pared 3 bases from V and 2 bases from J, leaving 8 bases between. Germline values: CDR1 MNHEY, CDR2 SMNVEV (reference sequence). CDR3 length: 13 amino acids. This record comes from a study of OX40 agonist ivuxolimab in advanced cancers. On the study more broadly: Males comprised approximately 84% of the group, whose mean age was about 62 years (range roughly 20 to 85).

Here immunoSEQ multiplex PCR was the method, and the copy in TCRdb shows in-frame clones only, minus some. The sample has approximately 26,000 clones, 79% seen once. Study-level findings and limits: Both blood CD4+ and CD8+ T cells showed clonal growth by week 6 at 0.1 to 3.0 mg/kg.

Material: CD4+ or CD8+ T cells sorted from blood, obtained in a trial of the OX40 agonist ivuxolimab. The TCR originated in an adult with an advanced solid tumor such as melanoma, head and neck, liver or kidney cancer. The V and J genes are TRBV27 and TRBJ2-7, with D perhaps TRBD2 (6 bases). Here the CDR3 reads CASSLGGPYEQYF. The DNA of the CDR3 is TGTGCCAGCAGTTTGGGGGGTCCCTACGAGCAGTACTTC.